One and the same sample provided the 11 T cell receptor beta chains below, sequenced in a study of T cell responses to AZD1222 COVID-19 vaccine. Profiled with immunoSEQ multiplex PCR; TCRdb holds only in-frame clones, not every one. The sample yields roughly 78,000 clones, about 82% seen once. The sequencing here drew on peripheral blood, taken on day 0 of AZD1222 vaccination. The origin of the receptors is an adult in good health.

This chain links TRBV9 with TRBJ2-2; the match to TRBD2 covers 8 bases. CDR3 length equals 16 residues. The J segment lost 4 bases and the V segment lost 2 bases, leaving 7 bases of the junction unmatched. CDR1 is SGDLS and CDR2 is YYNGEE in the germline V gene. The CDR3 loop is CASSVPSGSFTGELFF. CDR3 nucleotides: TGTGCCAGCAGCGTCCCCAGCGGGAGTTTCACCGGGGAGCTGTTTTTT.

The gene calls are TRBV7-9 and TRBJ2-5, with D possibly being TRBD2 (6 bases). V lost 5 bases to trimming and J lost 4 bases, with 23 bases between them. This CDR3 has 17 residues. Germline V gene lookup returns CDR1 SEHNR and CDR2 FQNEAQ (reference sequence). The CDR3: CASSPPFGGSPPETQYF. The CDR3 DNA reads TGTGCCAGCAGCCCACCCTTCGGGGGATCCCCTCCAGAGACCCAGTACTTC.

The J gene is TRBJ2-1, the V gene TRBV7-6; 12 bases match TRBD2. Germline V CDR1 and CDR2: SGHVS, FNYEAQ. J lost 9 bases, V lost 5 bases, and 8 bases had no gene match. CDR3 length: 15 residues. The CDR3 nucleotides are TGTGCCAGCAGCCGTCTAGCGGGGGGGCGATCTGAGCAGTTCTTC. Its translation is CASSRLAGGRSEQFF.

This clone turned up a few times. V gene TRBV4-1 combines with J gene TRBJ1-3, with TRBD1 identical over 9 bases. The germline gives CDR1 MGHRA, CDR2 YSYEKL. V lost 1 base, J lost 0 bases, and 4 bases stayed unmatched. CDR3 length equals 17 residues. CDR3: CASSQGPTGGSGNTIYF. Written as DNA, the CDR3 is TGCGCCAGCAGCCAAGGACCGACAGGGGGCTCTGGAAACACCATATATTTT.

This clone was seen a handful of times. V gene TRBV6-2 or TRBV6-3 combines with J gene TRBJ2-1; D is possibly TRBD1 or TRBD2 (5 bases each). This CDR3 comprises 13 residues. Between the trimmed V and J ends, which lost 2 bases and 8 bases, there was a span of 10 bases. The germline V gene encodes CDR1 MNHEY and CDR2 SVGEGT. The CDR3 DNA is TGTGCCAGCAGTTACCTGGGGGTGGATGAGCAGTTCTTC. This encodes CASSYLGVDEQFF.

DNA of the CDR3: TGTGCCAGCAGCCGGCTAGCGGGAGACAATGAGCAGTTCTTC. Protein product: CASSRLAGDNEQFF. The chain uses TRBV9 and TRBJ2-1; 10 nucleotides align to TRBD2. This CDR3 comprises 14 residues. J was trimmed by 5 bases and V by 4 bases; bases with no gene match: 3. Germline lookup yields CDR1 SGDLS and CDR2 YYNGEE. Full variable domain (outside the CDR3, taken from reference TRBV9 and TRBJ2-1): DSGVTQTPKHLITATGQRVTLRCSPRSGDLSVYWYQQSLDQGLQFLIQYYNGEERAKGNILERFSAQQFPDLHSELNLSSLELGDSALYFCASSRLAGDNEQFFGPGTRLTVL.

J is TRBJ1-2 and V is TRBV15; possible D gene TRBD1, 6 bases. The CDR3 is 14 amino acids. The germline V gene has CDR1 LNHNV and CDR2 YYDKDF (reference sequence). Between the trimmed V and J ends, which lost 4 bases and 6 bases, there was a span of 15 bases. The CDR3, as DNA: TGTGCCACCAGCATACGCACAGGGAGCGATGGCTACACCTTC. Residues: CATSIRTGSDGYTF.

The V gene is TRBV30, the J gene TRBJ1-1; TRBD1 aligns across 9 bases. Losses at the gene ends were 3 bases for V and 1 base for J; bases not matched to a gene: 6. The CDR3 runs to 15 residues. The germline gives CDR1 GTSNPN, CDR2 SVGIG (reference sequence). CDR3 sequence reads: CAWSPPDRGNTEAFF. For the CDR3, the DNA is TGTGCCTGGAGCCCTCCGGACAGGGGGAACACTGAAGCTTTCTTT.

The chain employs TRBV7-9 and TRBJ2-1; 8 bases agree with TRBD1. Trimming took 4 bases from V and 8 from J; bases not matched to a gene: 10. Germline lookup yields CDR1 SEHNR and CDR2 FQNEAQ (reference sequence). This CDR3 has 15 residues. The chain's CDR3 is CASSSDRGILDEQFF. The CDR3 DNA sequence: TGTGCCAGCAGCTCCGACAGGGGCATTCTGGATGAGCAGTTCTTC.

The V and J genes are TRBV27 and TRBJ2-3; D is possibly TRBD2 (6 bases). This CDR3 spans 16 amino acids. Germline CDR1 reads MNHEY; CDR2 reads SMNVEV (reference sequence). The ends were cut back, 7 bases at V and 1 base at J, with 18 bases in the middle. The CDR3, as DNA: TGTGCCAGCACCCCCCCTCCGGGAGTTGGCACAGATACGCAGTATTTT. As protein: CASTPPPGVGTDTQYF.

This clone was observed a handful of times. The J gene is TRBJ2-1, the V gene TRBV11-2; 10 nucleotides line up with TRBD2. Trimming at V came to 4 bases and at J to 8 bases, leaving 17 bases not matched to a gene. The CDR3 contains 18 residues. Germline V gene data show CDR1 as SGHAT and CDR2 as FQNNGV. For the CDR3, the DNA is TGTGCCAGCAGCTCACTAACGGGACTAGCGCCGCTTTCGGATGAGCAGTTCTTC. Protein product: CASSSLTGLAPLSDEQFF.